These 10 T cell receptor beta chains were all obtained from the same sample, sequenced in a study of technical replicates of blood from several donors. Clones were sequenced by immunoSEQ multiplex PCR, and TCRdb holds only the in-frame ones, with some missing. Here the sample spans some 87,000 clones, around 97% being singletons. Sequencing was carried out using T cells isolated from PBMCs. The receptors come from a human donor in good health.

A word on this clone: Additional DNA sequences in this sample encode the identical CDR3. This sequence joins TRBV2 and TRBJ1-1; D not resolved. This CDR3 comprises 13 residues. The germline V and J ends were trimmed by 3 bases and 1 base, with 6 bases remaining between them. Per germline, CDR1 SNHLY and CDR2 FYNNEI. The CDR3 region has the DNA TGTGCCAGCAGTGAGGCACGGAACACTGAAGCTTTCTTT. Amino acids: CASSEARNTEAFF.

This chain links TRBV30 with TRBJ1-4, with D hard to call. The ends were cut back, 0 bases at V and 0 bases at J, with 8 bases in the middle. This CDR3 region has 15 residues. Germline CDR1 is GTSNPN and CDR2 is SVGIG (reference sequence). The CDR3, as DNA: TGTGCCTGGAGTGTACTGGGCTCAACTAATGAAAAACTGTTTTTT. Encoded protein: CAWSVLGSTNEKLFF.

The chain combines TRBV6-5 with TRBJ2-7; D might be TRBD2 (6 bases). The V gene lost 3 bases and the J gene lost 7 bases, with 10 bases spanning the gap. The CDR3 length is 12 residues. The V gene's germline CDR1 is MNHEY and CDR2 SVGAGI. CDR3 sequence (DNA): TGTGCCAGCAGTTATTGGGCGGGGGAGCAGTACTTC. This encodes CASSYWAGEQYF.

The chain uses TRBV27 and TRBJ2-6, with TRBD2 as a possible D gene (5 bases). Germline CDR1 reads MNHEY; CDR2 reads SMNVEV (reference sequence). Between the trimmed V and J ends, which lost 7 bases and 3 bases, there was a span of 16 bases. The CDR3 runs to 16 residues. In DNA, the CDR3 is TGTGCCAGCACAATACGACCGGGATTTGGGGCCAACGTCCTGACTTTC. It encodes CASTIRPGFGANVLTF. Using reference TRBV27 and TRBJ2-6 for the parts outside the CDR3, the full variable domain is EAQVTQNPRYLITVTGKKLTVTCSQNMNHEYMSWYRQDPGLGLRQIYYSMNVEVTDKGDVPEGYKVSRKEKRNFPLILESPSPNQTSLYFCASTIRPGFGANVLTFGAGSRLTVL.

This rearrangement joins TRBV28 to TRBJ1-4; D unclear. The germline gives CDR1 MDHEN, CDR2 SYDVKM. The length of the CDR3 is 12 residues. Trimming took off 3 bases at V and 8 bases at J, with 7 bases between the two ends. This CDR3 is CASSLGGEKLFF. CDR3 sequence (DNA): TGTGCCAGCAGTTTGGGCGGGGAAAAACTGTTTTTT.

The rearrangement joins TRBV19 to TRBJ1-3; 8 bases agree with TRBD1. The CDR3 contains 17 residues. Looked up from germline, CDR1 is LNHDA and CDR2 is SQIVND (reference sequence). With V trimmed by 6 bases and J by 8 bases, 18 bases remained unmatched. CDR3 amino acids: CASSMDRVRSRSDTIYF. The DNA of the CDR3 is TGTGCCAGTAGCATGGACAGGGTAAGGAGTCGGTCGGACACCATATATTTT.

This chain links TRBV11-3 with TRBJ2-3, with D possibly TRBD2 on 6 matching bases. Germline lookup yields CDR1 SGHNT and CDR2 YENEEA. CDR3 length equals 15 residues. V was clipped by 5 bases and J by 2 bases, with 14 bases between them. The CDR3, as DNA: TGTGCCAGCAGCCCCGGGGCGGGGCCCACAGATACGCAGTATTTT. It translates to CASSPGAGPTDTQYF.

The CDR3 sequence is CAWTNPTTDRANEAFF. CDR3 DNA sequence: TGTGCCTGGACCAATCCTACCACGGACAGGGCGAATGAAGCTTTCTTT. The rearrangement links TRBV30 to TRBJ1-1; TRBD1 matches 8 bases. Per the germline V gene, CDR1 is GTSNPN and CDR2 is SVGIG (reference sequence). The trim removed 4 bases at V and 7 bases at J, leaving 17 bases unmatched. The CDR3 extends over 16 amino acids. The full variable domain, in which reference TRBV30 and TRBJ1-1 provide the parts outside the CDR3, is SQTIHQWPATLVQPVGSPLSLECTVEGTSNPNLYWYRQAAGRGLQLLFYSVGIGQISSEVPQNLSASRPQDRQFILSSKKLLLSDSGFYLCAWTNPTTDRANEAFFGQGTRLTVV.

V usage is TRBV7-9 and J usage is TRBJ2-7, with 8 bases aligning to TRBD1. The germline CDR1 and CDR2 sequences are SEHNR and FQNEAQ (reference sequence). V was pared by 5 bases and J by 10 bases, with 13 bases of the junction left unmatched. The CDR3 covers 14 residues. CDR3 DNA sequence: TGTGCCAGCAGCACCGGGACAGGACCACGACGCCAGTACTTC. Translation gives CASSTGTGPRRQYF.

The chain joins TRBV9 to TRBJ2-3; 9 positions agree with TRBD2. The germline CDR1 and CDR2 sequences are SGDLS and YYNGEE. The ends lost 0 bases at V and 4 bases at J; junction bases unmatched: 9. This CDR3 is 17 amino acids long. The CDR3 loop reads CASSVGPLAGFSDTQYF. CDR3 in DNA: TGTGCCAGCAGCGTAGGCCCTCTAGCGGGATTTTCAGATACGCAGTATTTT.